Presented here are 27 T cell receptor beta chains from one specimen sequenced in a study of shared clonotypes between healthy human individuals. Sequencing was performed with immunoSEQ multiplex PCR; in TCRdb, only in-frame clones are kept and a portion is missing. Among millions of clones, over 85% were seen once, and the ten largest hold roughly 0.36%. The sample comprised naive CD4+ T cells from PBMCs. The subset was: CD45RA+ positively selected. The receptors were gathered from a man aged 18 to 30 in good health. Some clones in this sample may be carry-over from other donors' samples.

V is TRBV30 and J is TRBJ1-5; D uncertain. Germline CDR1 reads GTSNPN; CDR2 reads SVGIG (reference sequence). Trimming cost V 3 bases and J 0 bases, with 9 bases left between them. CDR3 length: 14 residues. CDR3 nucleotides: TGTGCCTGGAGAGCAGATAATAGCAATCAGCCCCAGCATTTT. Encoded protein: CAWRADNSNQPQHF.

With regard to this clone: At the DNA level, this CDR3 is encoded by other sequences in the same sample as well. The V gene is TRBV27, the J gene TRBJ1-1; D is perhaps TRBD1 (6 bases). With 3 bases removed from V and 1 base from J, the gap between germline ends came to 9 bases. Germline V gene data show CDR1 as MNHEY and CDR2 as SMNVEV (reference sequence). This CDR3 is 14 amino acids long. The CDR3 protein is CASSFLTGNTEAFF. The CDR3 DNA reads as TGTGCCAGCAGTTTCCTGACAGGGAACACTGAAGCTTTCTTT.

The V gene is TRBV5-6, the J gene TRBJ2-7; tentatively, D is TRBD1 or TRBD2 (5 bases each). Germline CDR1 and CDR2: SGHDT and YYEEEE. The CDR3 sequence is 15 residues long. Trimming stripped 1 base from V and 4 bases from J, with 15 bases between. In DNA, the CDR3 is TGTGCCAGCAGCTTGTTGGGGGAGACTTCATACGAGCAGTACTTC. Translated: CASSLLGETSYEQYF.

The chain employs TRBV5-1 and TRBJ2-2; D tentatively fits TRBD1 or TRBD2 (6 bases each). Germline V gene data show CDR1 as SGHRS and CDR2 as YFSETQ. V was clipped by 4 bases and J by 0 bases, with 13 bases between them. This CDR3 spans 16 amino acids. The CDR3 sequence: CASSPRGAANTGELFF. CDR3 nucleotides: TGCGCCAGCAGCCCGAGGGGGGCCGCGAACACCGGGGAGCTGTTTTTT.

This chain connects TRBV28 to TRBJ2-5; D possibly corresponds to TRBD2 (5 bases). The CDR3 is 13 amino acids. Germline V gene sequence: CDR1 MDHEN, CDR2 SYDVKM. V lost 9 bases and J 0 bases, leaving 11 bases between the germline ends. The CDR3 coding sequence is TGTGCCAGTTCCCGAGGGAACCAAGAGACCCAGTACTTC. It yields the protein CASSRGNQETQYF.

This chain joins TRBV30 and TRBJ1-1; the D gene is possibly TRBD1 (5 bases). The CDR3 has 14 amino acids. Between the trimmed V and J ends, which lost 4 bases and 5 bases, there was a span of 17 bases. Germline V gene sequence: CDR1 GTSNPN, CDR2 SVGIG (reference sequence). The CDR3 sequence: CAWKGYILATEAFF. The CDR3 nucleotides are TGTGCCTGGAAGGGGTACATCCTGGCAACTGAAGCTTTCTTT. Drawing the rest from reference TRBV30 and TRBJ1-1, the complete variable domain is SQTIHQWPATLVQPVGSPLSLECTVEGTSNPNLYWYRQAAGRGLQLLFYSVGIGQISSEVPQNLSASRPQDRQFILSSKKLLLSDSGFYLCAWKGYILATEAFFGQGTRLTVV.

The chain employs TRBV18 and TRBJ2-4; no definite D call. CDR3 length: 13 residues. The ends were cut back, 0 bases at V and 6 bases at J, with 6 bases in the middle. Germline lookup yields CDR1 KGHSH and CDR2 LQKENI. CDR3 residues: CASSPPGGNIQYF. The CDR3 DNA reads as TGTGCCAGCTCACCACCGGGTGGAAACATTCAGTACTTC.

The chain employs TRBV6-1 and TRBJ1-5; D gene ambiguous. V gave up 6 bases and J gave up 5 bases, with 11 bases separating them. CDR1 and CDR2 from the germline V gene are MNHNS and SASEGT. This CDR3 comprises 13 residues. The CDR3: CASSSKWDQPQHF. Written as DNA, the CDR3 is TGTGCCAGCAGCAGTAAGTGGGATCAGCCCCAGCATTTT.

The chain is built from TRBV5-4 and TRBJ2-2; 11 nucleotides align to TRBD2. The CDR3 has 16 residues. Per the germline V gene, CDR1 is SGHNT and CDR2 is YYREEE (reference sequence). The junction had 9 bases not matched to a gene; V was cut back by 4 bases and J by 7 bases. CDR3 nucleotide sequence: TGTGCCAGCAGCGTGACTAGCGGGATGAGCGTCGGGGAGCTGTTTTTT. This gives the protein CASSVTSGMSVGELFF.

J is TRBJ2-1 and V is TRBV28; TRBD2 matches at 7 bases. CDR3 length: 16 residues. The V and J ends lost 2 bases and 3 bases, in that order; junction bases with no gene match: 7. The germline gives CDR1 MDHEN, CDR2 SYDVKM. CDR3 nucleotide sequence: TGTGCCAGCAGTTTAGCGGGAGCCGGGGGCTACAATGAGCAGTTCTTC. This codes for CASSLAGAGGYNEQFF.

The chain joins TRBV6-6 to TRBJ2-7, with a tentative D call TRBD1 (6 bases). The CDR3 runs 14 residues. V was pared by 5 bases and J by 4 bases, with 15 bases between. Germline V gene sequence: CDR1 MNHNY, CDR2 SVGAGI (reference sequence). The CDR3 is CASSHGQNFYEQYF. In DNA form, the CDR3 reads TGTGCCAGCAGTCACGGACAGAACTTTTACGAGCAGTACTTC.

Turning to this clone: In the same sample, other DNA sequences code for this CDR3. This chain links TRBV9 with TRBJ2-1; 11 positions agree with TRBD2. The CDR3 runs 15 residues. The germline V gene encodes CDR1 SGDLS and CDR2 YYNGEE. The V and J ends lost 3 bases and 6 bases, in that order; junction bases with no gene match: 5. In DNA form, the CDR3 reads TGTGCCAGCAGCGGGGGGACTAGCGGTAGCAATGAGCAGTTCTTC. Its translation: CASSGGTSGSNEQFF.

V gene TRBV19 combines with J gene TRBJ1-5; 7 bases are a match to TRBD1. The germline CDR1 and CDR2 sequences are LNHDA and SQIVND (reference sequence). The CDR3 is 16 residues long. With 1 base clipped from V and 5 bases from J, the junction kept 8 bases outside the gene matches. CDR3 in amino acids: CASSIGGTDFYQPQHF. The CDR3 nucleotides are TGTGCCAGTAGTATAGGCGGGACAGACTTTTATCAGCCCCAGCATTTT.

This clone is a singleton in its sample. The genes are TRBV9 and TRBJ2-7; 7 bases fit TRBD1. V gave up 0 bases and J gave up 3 bases; unmatched junction bases: 6. CDR1 is SGDLS, CDR2 YYNGEE, per germline. The CDR3 extends over 15 amino acids. The chain's CDR3 is CASSVAEQGYYEQYF. The CDR3 nucleotides read TGTGCCAGCAGCGTAGCGGAACAGGGGTACTACGAGCAGTACTTC.

CDR3 in DNA: TGTGCCAGCAGTTTTGCCACAGGGGCTGGAAACACCATATATTTT. This translates into CASSFATGAGNTIYF. The chain joins TRBV7-2 to TRBJ1-3; the match to TRBD1 covers 7 bases. The CDR3 has 15 residues. The germline V gene encodes CDR1 SGHTA and CDR2 FQGNSA. J was trimmed by 2 bases and V by 6 bases; bases with no gene match: 7. The full variable domain, its missing parts supplied by reference TRBV7-2 and TRBJ1-3, is GAGVSQSPSNKVTEKGKDVELRCDPISGHTALYWYRQSLGQGLEFLIYFQGNSAPDKSGLPSDRFSAERTGGSVSTLTIQRTQQEDSAVYLCASSFATGAGNTIYFGEGSWLTVV.

The rearrangement links TRBV7-8 to TRBJ1-4, with a possible D match to TRBD1 (6 bases). The V end lost 2 bases, the J end lost 7 bases, and 11 bases lay between the germline ends. Germline CDR1 and CDR2: SGHVS and FQNEAQ. This CDR3 spans 14 amino acids. The CDR3 protein is CASSLTGLSEKLFF. In DNA, the CDR3 is TGTGCCAGCAGCTTAACAGGGTTGAGTGAAAAACTGTTTTTT.

A note on this clone: The same CDR3 can be traced to other DNA sequences in this sample. The gene calls are TRBV5-1 and TRBJ2-7; maybe TRBD1 (6 bases). CDR1 and CDR2 from the germline V gene are SGHRS and YFSETQ. CDR3 length: 14 residues. Trimming stripped 0 bases from V and 7 bases from J, with 14 bases between. CDR3 sequence (DNA): TGCGCCAGCAGCTTGGGGCAGGGGTGGGATGAGCAGTACTTC. Translating gives CASSLGQGWDEQYF.

The chain is built from TRBV4-1 and TRBJ2-7, with D possibly matching TRBD1 (5 bases). The germline V gene encodes CDR1 MGHRA and CDR2 YSYEKL. Trimming removed 0 bases from V and 3 bases from J, with 15 bases in between. This CDR3 has 16 residues. CDR3 amino acids: CASSQEPTIRGYEQYF. In nucleotides, the CDR3 is TGCGCCAGCAGCCAAGAACCGACCATTAGGGGCTACGAGCAGTACTTC.

The chain links TRBV30 to TRBJ2-7; D may match TRBD1 or TRBD2 (5 bases each). Trimming left V 4 bases short and J 4 bases short, with 14 bases between. From germline, CDR1 is GTSNPN and CDR2 SVGIG (reference sequence). The CDR3 has 13 residues. CDR3 amino acids: CAWTRDATYEQYF. The CDR3 region has the DNA TGTGCCTGGACCCGGGACGCAACGTACGAGCAGTACTTC.

This clone was found a few times. This sequence joins TRBV5-8 and TRBJ1-1, with 9 positions matching TRBD1. The CDR3 length is 12 residues. Germline trimming cut 6 bases from V and 5 bases from J; bases unmatched to any gene: 2. Germline CDR1 and CDR2: SGHTS and YDEGEE. The CDR3 loop reads CASTDRGTEAFF. The DNA of the CDR3 is TGTGCCAGCACCGACAGGGGGACTGAAGCTTTCTTT.

The CDR3 coding sequence is TGTGCCAGCAGGAGAATCGCAAACTATGGCTACACCTTC. Amino acids: CASRRIANYGYTF. V usage is TRBV2 and J usage is TRBJ1-2; D is ambiguous. Germline V gene data show CDR1 as SNHLY and CDR2 as FYNNEI. CDR3 length equals 13 residues. The V gene lost 6 bases and the J gene lost 2 bases, with 10 bases spanning the gap.

The V call is TRBV5-1, the J call TRBJ2-3; D perhaps matches TRBD1 (5 bases). Trimming pared 4 bases from V and 3 bases from J, leaving 12 bases between. Per the germline V gene, CDR1 is SGHRS and CDR2 is YFSETQ. This CDR3 has 14 residues. The CDR3 loop is CASSPRQTTDTQYF. The CDR3 region has the DNA TGCGCCAGCAGCCCTAGACAGACAACAGATACGCAGTATTTT. The full variable domain, with the rest looked up from reference TRBV5-1 and TRBJ2-3, is KAGVTQTPRYLIKTRGQQVTLSCSPISGHRSVSWYQQTPGQGLQFLFEYFSETQRNKGNFPGRFSGRQFSNSRSEMNVSTLELGDSALYLCASSPRQTTDTQYFGPGTRLTVL.

This chain joins TRBV4-1 and TRBJ2-3; D is unresolved. The CDR3 has 13 residues. The germline V gene encodes CDR1 MGHRA and CDR2 YSYEKL. Trimming pared 0 bases from V and 4 bases from J, leaving 5 bases between. CDR3 sequence: CASSQDWADTQYF. The CDR3 DNA reads TGCGCCAGCAGCCAAGACTGGGCAGATACGCAGTATTTT.

This chain connects TRBV5-6 to TRBJ2-5; TRBD2 aligns across 10 bases. This CDR3 has 17 residues. Germline V gene lookup returns CDR1 SGHDT and CDR2 YYEEEE. V was pared by 0 bases and J by 4 bases, with 9 bases of the junction left unmatched. The CDR3 nucleotides read TGTGCCAGCAGCTTGGTTTCGGCTAGCGGGAGTGGAGAGACCCAGTACTTC. Residues: CASSLVSASGSGETQYF.

The gene calls are TRBV6-1 and TRBJ2-3; no definite D call. The CDR3 is 14 amino acids. V was cut by 7 bases and J by 0 bases, with 11 bases left in between. The germline V gene has CDR1 MNHNS and CDR2 SASEGT. The CDR3 sequence: CASIGSISTDTQYF. The CDR3, as DNA: TGTGCCAGCATTGGCTCAATTAGCACAGATACGCAGTATTTT.

The chain uses TRBV27 and TRBJ1-1, with no clear D. Looked up from germline, CDR1 is MNHEY and CDR2 is SMNVEV (reference sequence). V was shortened by 5 bases and J by 3 bases, with 10 bases between the two germline ends. The CDR3 extends over 13 amino acids. This CDR3 reads CASSPWEHTEAFF. The CDR3 coding sequence is TGTGCCAGCAGTCCCTGGGAGCACACTGAAGCTTTCTTT.

The chain carries TRBV7-9 and TRBJ2-7; 15 bases align to TRBD2. Germline V gene sequence: CDR1 SEHNR, CDR2 FQNEAQ (reference sequence). CDR3 length: 16 residues. The J segment lost 7 bases and the V segment lost 4 bases, leaving 8 bases of the junction unmatched. The CDR3: CASSSGTSGRLSEQYF. CDR3 DNA: TGTGCCAGCAGCTCCGGGACTAGCGGGAGGCTGAGTGAGCAGTACTTC.